This T cell receptor beta chain was retrieved from a study of response to subunit inactivated influenza vaccine. The CDR3 contains 16 residues. CDR1 DFQATT and CDR2 SNEGSKA come from the germline V gene (reference sequence). Via MiXCR, TCRdb re-called the RT-PCR reads, giving one row per CDR3 protein. The sample lists some 480,000 distinct CDR3 sequences; roughly 11% were seen once. Regarding the study as a whole: That few new T cells are recruited by each seasonal influenza vaccination was the authors' suggestion.

This clonotype was seen once. Its target is not known. This receptor was obtained from a man between 45 and 60 years old who received an inactivated influenza vaccine. This chain links TRBV20-1 with TRBJ2-6; perhaps TRBD2 as D (7 bases). The input for sequencing was PBMCs from blood, taken about 40 days after vaccination. The CDR3 is CSTYAPGGLGANVLTF. Here the CDR3 DNA reads TGCAGCACCTATGCTCCCGGGGGGCTGGGGGCCAACGTCCTGACTTTC.